These 2 T cell receptor beta chains share one sample of origin, sequenced in a study of T cell clones after liver transplantation. Assay used: immunoSEQ multiplex PCR; TCRdb lists only in-frame clones, some missing. The table has tens of thousands of clones, about two thirds seen once; the top ten hold approximately 16%. Specimen: CD4+ T cells from blood, collected before liver transplant. Receptors originate from a human donor who received a liver transplant.

V gene TRBV11-2 combines with J gene TRBJ1-1; D uncertain. The V end was cut by 0 bases, the J end by 5 bases, with 7 bases between. The germline gives CDR1 SGHAT, CDR2 FQNNGV. The CDR3 totals 13 residues. This CDR3 is CASSLDRRTEAFF. CDR3 nucleotides: TGTGCCAGCAGCTTAGACCGGCGGACTGAAGCTTTCTTT.

The V and J genes are TRBV2 and TRBJ1-5; 9 bases match TRBD1. J was trimmed by 6 bases and V by 5 bases; bases with no gene match: 2. Looked up from germline, CDR1 is SNHLY and CDR2 is FYNNEI. The CDR3 has 13 amino acids. CDR3 residues: CASSPDRGQPQHF. The CDR3 nucleotides are TGTGCCAGCAGTCCGGACAGGGGTCAGCCCCAGCATTTT.